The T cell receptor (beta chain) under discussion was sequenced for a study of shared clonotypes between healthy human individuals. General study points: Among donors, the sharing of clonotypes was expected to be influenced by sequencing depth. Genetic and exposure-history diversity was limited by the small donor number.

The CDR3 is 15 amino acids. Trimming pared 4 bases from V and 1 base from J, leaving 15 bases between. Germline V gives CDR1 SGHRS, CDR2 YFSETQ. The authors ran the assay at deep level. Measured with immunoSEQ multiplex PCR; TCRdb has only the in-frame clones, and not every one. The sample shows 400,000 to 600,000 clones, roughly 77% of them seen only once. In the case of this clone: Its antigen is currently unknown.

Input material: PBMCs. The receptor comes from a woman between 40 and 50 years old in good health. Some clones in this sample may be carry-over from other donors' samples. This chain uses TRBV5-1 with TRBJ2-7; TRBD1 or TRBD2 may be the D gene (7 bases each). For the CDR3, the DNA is TGCGCCAGCAGCCTAGGGGGCGGGAGTTCCTACGAGCAGTACTTC. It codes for CASSLGGGSSYEQYF.